This T cell receptor (beta chain) was identified in a study of cytomegalovirus exposure and HLA in healthy donors. As for the study in general: From donors who were HLA-typed, an early data release held about 89 million unique TCRs.

Trimming took 6 bases from V and 1 from J; bases not matched to a gene: 5. Germline-derived CDR1 and CDR2 are LNHDA and SQIVND (reference sequence). The CDR3 is made up of 15 amino acids. General observations from the study: TCR beta chains numbering under 200 were designated cytomegalovirus-associated.

This PCR relied on a set of 60 Vbeta primers and 13 Jbeta primers. Under the authors' procedure: In a later analysis, of tens of millions of unique beta chains, about 11 million appeared in at least two donors. TCRdb's table, derived via immunoSEQ multiplex PCR, lists solely in-frame clones and lacks some. V, J and clone size reflect that table, while D and trimming were determined from the DNA. Its clone listing holds some 43,000 clones. Points on this clone: Its specificity is unknown.

The TCR comes from a woman in her twenties or thirties in good health and CMV-seronegative. Sequencing input: PBMCs. The rearrangement joins TRBV19 to TRBJ2-3; 9 bases align to TRBD2. CDR3 bases: TGTGCCAGTAGCTACGTAGCGGGAGGCACAGATACGCAGTATTTT. Protein product: CASSYVAGGTDTQYF.